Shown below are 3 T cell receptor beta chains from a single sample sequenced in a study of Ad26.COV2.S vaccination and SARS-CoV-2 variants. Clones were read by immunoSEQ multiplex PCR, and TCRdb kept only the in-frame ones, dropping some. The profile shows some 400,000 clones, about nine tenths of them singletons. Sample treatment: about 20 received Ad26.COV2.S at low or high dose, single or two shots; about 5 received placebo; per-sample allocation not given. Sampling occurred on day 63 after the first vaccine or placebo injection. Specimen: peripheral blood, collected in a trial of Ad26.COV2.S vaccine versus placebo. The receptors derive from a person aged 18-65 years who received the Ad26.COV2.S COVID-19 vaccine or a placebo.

CDR3 in amino acids: CASRPDTYNEQFF. The DNA for the CDR3 is TGTGCCAGCAGGCCGGACACGTACAATGAGCAGTTCTTC. V usage is TRBV2 and J usage is TRBJ2-1, with D tentatively TRBD1 (5 bases). Germline assignment: CDR1 SNHLY and CDR2 FYNNEI. CDR3 length: 13 residues. V was pared by 6 bases and J by 4 bases, with 10 bases between.

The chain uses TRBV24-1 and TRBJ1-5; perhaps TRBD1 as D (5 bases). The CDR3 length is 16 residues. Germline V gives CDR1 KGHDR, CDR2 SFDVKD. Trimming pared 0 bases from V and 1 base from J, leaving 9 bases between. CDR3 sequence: CATSDLRGVSNQPQHF. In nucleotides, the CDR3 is TGTGCCACCAGTGATTTGCGGGGGGTAAGCAATCAGCCCCAGCATTTT.

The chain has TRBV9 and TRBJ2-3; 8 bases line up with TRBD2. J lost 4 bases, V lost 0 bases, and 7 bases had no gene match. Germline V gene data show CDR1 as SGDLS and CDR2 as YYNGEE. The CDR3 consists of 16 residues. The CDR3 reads CASSVVSGSGADTQYF. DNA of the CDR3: TGTGCCAGCAGCGTAGTGAGCGGGAGCGGGGCAGATACGCAGTATTTT.